These 29 T cell receptor beta chains were sequenced from one sample in a study of blood T cell repertoires in COVID-19. Repertoires were generated with immunoSEQ multiplex PCR, while TCRdb's copy carries only in-frame clones and drops some. The data show a few hundred thousand clones, about nine tenths seen once. Sequences were obtained from peripheral blood. The receptors were gathered from a woman aged 55 to 70 with acute or convalescent COVID-19.

The table lists this clone with a few counts. The J gene is TRBJ2-2, the V gene TRBV7-9; the D gene is possibly TRBD2 (5 bases). The V gene lost 5 bases and the J gene lost 0 bases, with 7 bases spanning the gap. CDR1 is SEHNR and CDR2 is FQNEAQ in the germline V gene (reference sequence). The CDR3 runs to 14 residues. In DNA, the CDR3 is TGTGCCAGCAGCCGGACTTCGAACACCGGGGAGCTGTTTTTT. It encodes CASSRTSNTGELFF.

V usage is TRBV27 and J usage is TRBJ1-4, with D possibly being TRBD1 (5 bases). CDR1 is MNHEY, CDR2 SMNVEV, per germline (reference sequence). This CDR3 is built from 14 residues. V was pared by 2 bases and J by 8 bases, with 12 bases between. CDR3 residues: CASSLRRGGEKLFF. CDR3 coding DNA: TGTGCCAGCAGTTTACGTAGGGGAGGCGAAAAACTGTTTTTT. Together with reference TRBV27 and TRBJ1-4, the CDR3 gives the full variable domain: EAQVTQNPRYLITVTGKKLTVTCSQNMNHEYMSWYRQDPGLGLRQIYYSMNVEVTDKGDVPEGYKVSRKEKRNFPLILESPSPNQTSLYFCASSLRRGGEKLFFGSGTQLSVL.

J is TRBJ2-2 and V is TRBV5-5, with a tentative D call TRBD2 (6 bases). This CDR3 region has 15 residues. V was cut by 4 bases and J by 2 bases, with 12 bases left in between. Germline loops: CDR1 SGHKS, CDR2 YYEKEE (reference sequence). CDR3 nucleotide sequence: TGTGCCAGCAGCACCGGGACTGTAAACACCGGGGAGCTGTTTTTT. Translation gives CASSTGTVNTGELFF. The full variable domain, its missing parts supplied by reference TRBV5-5 and TRBJ2-2, is DAGVTQSPTHLIKTRGQQVTLRCSPISGHKSVSWYQQVLGQGPQFIFQYYEKEERGRGNFPDRFSARQFPNYSSELNVNALLLGDSALYLCASSTGTVNTGELFFGEGSRLTVL.

The chain uses TRBV5-1 and TRBJ1-2; D is perhaps TRBD1 (6 bases). Germline V CDR1 and CDR2: SGHRS, YFSETQ. This CDR3 contains 15 residues. Trimming took off 4 bases at V and 7 bases at J, with 20 bases between the two ends. As DNA, the CDR3 is TGCGCCAGCAGCAGCGGACAGAAGAATCTGGGTGGCTACACCTTC. Translating gives CASSSGQKNLGGYTF.

The sample holds one count of this clone. V and J are TRBV7-2 and TRBJ1-5; TRBD1 matches 9 bases. The CDR3 sequence is 13 residues long. Per germline, CDR1 SGHTA and CDR2 FQGNSA. V lost 5 bases to trimming and J lost 7 bases; unmatched junction nucleotides: 3. This chain's CDR3 is CASSGTGTQPQHF. Written as DNA, the CDR3 is TGTGCCAGCAGCGGGACAGGGACCCAGCCCCAGCATTTT.

For this clone: An end of the junction does not agree with germline; a read error may underlie this. The chain is built from TRBV5-1 and TRBJ2-1; the match to TRBD1 covers 8 bases. The CDR3 spans 14 residues. Germline CDR1 is SGHRS and CDR2 is YFSETQ. The CDR3 loop reads CASTPGGAYNDQFF. DNA for the CDR3: TGCGCCAGCACCCCAGGGGGCGCGTACAATGATCAGTTCTTC.

The chain joins TRBV15 to TRBJ2-7, with 14 bases that match TRBD2. Germline CDR1 and CDR2: LNHNV and YYDKDF (reference sequence). V gave up 1 base and J gave up 1 base; unmatched junction bases: 6. The CDR3 contains 18 residues. CDR3 region: CATSRAGLAGGPSYEQYF. The CDR3 region has the DNA TGTGCCACCAGCAGAGCCGGACTAGCGGGAGGACCTTCCTACGAGCAGTACTTC.

This sequence joins TRBV6-9 and TRBJ2-7; possibly TRBD1 for D (6 bases). The CDR3 loop spans 19 amino acids. The germline CDR1 and CDR2 sequences are MNHGY and SVAAGI. The V end lost 7 bases, the J end lost 0 bases, and 28 bases lay between the germline ends. CDR3 region: CASTRGGQPGANASYEQYF. DNA of the CDR3: TGTGCCAGCACTCGTGGTGGTCAGCCAGGGGCCAACGCCTCCTACGAGCAGTACTTC.

This chain joins TRBV21-1 and TRBJ2-7; the tabulated D call, TRBD1, remains unverified against the DNA. TRBV21-1 is shown as a pseudogene. This CDR3 region has 17 residues. The CDR3 coding sequence is TGTGCCAGCAGCCTTCTCTTCAGGGCCTCAAGCTCCTACGAGCAGTACTTC. It specifies CASSLLFRASSSYEQYF.

This chain connects TRBV3-1 (or the pseudogene TRBV3-2) to TRBJ1-4, with TRBD1 identical over 7 bases. In germline, CDR1 is LGHDT, CDR2 YNNKEL (reference sequence). The CDR3 has 14 amino acids. V gave up 4 bases and J gave up 5 bases; unmatched junction bases: 4. Here the CDR3 DNA reads TGTGCCAGCAGCCCCCGGGACAGAAATGAAAAACTGTTTTTT. Residues: CASSPRDRNEKLFF.

The chain joins TRBV25-1 to TRBJ1-1; D perhaps matches TRBD1 (5 bases). Germline CDR1 is MGHDK and CDR2 is SYGVNS. CDR3 length equals 15 residues. The ends were cut back, 6 bases at V and 3 bases at J, with 17 bases in the middle. The CDR3 protein is CASSPGAWGDTEAFF. In DNA form, the CDR3 reads TGTGCCAGCAGCCCCGGGGCATGGGGGGACACTGAAGCTTTCTTT.

Remarks on this clone: Other DNA sequences in this specimen translate into the identical CDR3. The CDR3 loop is CASSPRARSSYNSPLHF. The CDR3 DNA follows: TGTGCCAGCTCACCAAGAGCAAGGAGCTCCTATAATTCACCCCTCCACTTT. The chain combines TRBV18 with TRBJ1-6; the D is unclear. Trimming removed 2 bases from V and 0 bases from J, with 11 bases in between. Germline V gives CDR1 KGHSH, CDR2 LQKENI. There are 17 residues in the CDR3.

This clone was seen once. The chain links TRBV6-5 to TRBJ1-1; possibly TRBD1 for D (6 bases). V was trimmed by 5 bases and J by 1 base, leaving 14 bases between them. CDR3 size: 15 residues. Germline CDR1 is MNHEY and CDR2 is SVGAGI. The CDR3 DNA follows: TGTGCCAGCAGTCGGTTGGGGGCCCGGAACACTGAAGCTTTCTTT. Protein product: CASSRLGARNTEAFF.

The chain links TRBV5-1 to TRBJ2-3; D ambiguous. The V gene's germline CDR1 is SGHRS and CDR2 YFSETQ. This CDR3 contains 14 residues. The V end was cut by 0 bases, the J end by 4 bases, with 9 bases between. DNA for the CDR3: TGCGCCAGCAGCTTGGACCGTGGGCCAGATACGCAGTATTTT. Translation: CASSLDRGPDTQYF.

This clone was picked up one time. CDR3 residues: CASSPPGSAYNEQFF. The CDR3 DNA reads as TGTGCCAGCAGCCCACCAGGGTCCGCCTACAATGAGCAGTTCTTC. The chain links TRBV5-4 to TRBJ2-1; the D gene is possibly TRBD1 (5 bases). Germline-derived CDR1 and CDR2 are SGHNT and YYREEE (reference sequence). The CDR3 is 15 residues long. V lost 4 bases, J lost 2 bases, and 13 bases lay in between.

The rearrangement uses TRBV4-1 and TRBJ1-6; 10 positions agree with TRBD1. The CDR3 length is 15 residues. V trimming: 0 bases; J trimming: 7 bases; junction bases outside the gene matches: 0. Germline V gene lookup returns CDR1 MGHRA and CDR2 YSYEKL. The CDR3 nucleotides are TGCGCCAGCAGCCAAGAGGGACAGGGGAATTCACCCCTCCACTTT. Translating gives CASSQEGQGNSPLHF.

The chain combines TRBV27 with TRBJ2-7; no reliable D call. The CDR3 spans 14 residues. Trimming cost V 8 bases and J 6 bases, with 20 bases left between them. Per germline, CDR1 MNHEY and CDR2 SMNVEV (reference sequence). The CDR3 spells CASRFTRVPGEQYF. In DNA, the CDR3 is TGTGCCAGCCGCTTCACTCGGGTTCCGGGCGAGCAGTACTTC.

V usage is TRBV5-1 and J usage is TRBJ1-2; 8 nucleotides line up with TRBD1. Unmatched junction bases numbered 2, after V lost 0 bases and J lost 7 bases. CDR1 is SGHRS and CDR2 is YFSETQ in the germline V gene. There are 13 residues in the CDR3. CDR3 DNA: TGCGCCAGCAGCTTGGGGACAGGGAGTGGCTACACCTTC. Encoded protein: CASSLGTGSGYTF.

The V and J genes are TRBV7-9 and TRBJ2-5; tentative D call: TRBD1 (5 bases). The germline gives CDR1 SEHNR, CDR2 FQNEAQ (reference sequence). This CDR3 is 14 amino acids long. V gave up 3 bases and J gave up 2 bases, with 10 bases separating them. The CDR3 loop is CASSFRQLQETQYF. The CDR3 bases are TGTGCCAGCAGCTTCAGACAGCTGCAAGAGACCCAGTACTTC.

The chain joins TRBV10-3 to TRBJ2-5, with TRBD1 identical over 9 bases. V shed 5 bases, J shed 3 bases, and the junction held 7 bases outside the gene matches. This CDR3 region has 15 residues. Germline V gene data show CDR1 as ENHRY and CDR2 as SYGVKD. CDR3 region: CAISPVTGGKETQYF. For the CDR3, the DNA is TGTGCCATCAGTCCTGTGACAGGGGGTAAAGAGACCCAGTACTTC.

V is TRBV18 and J is TRBJ1-4, with D possibly being TRBD1 (6 bases). This CDR3 has 15 residues. With 6 bases removed from V and 5 bases from J, the gap between germline ends came to 16 bases. The V gene's germline CDR1 is KGHSH and CDR2 LQKENI. The CDR3 loop is CASSVEAGENEKLFF. CDR3 coding DNA: TGTGCCAGCTCCGTGGAGGCAGGGGAGAATGAAAAACTGTTTTTT.

This chain uses TRBV7-9 with TRBJ1-1, with 7 bases lining up with TRBD1. The V gene's germline CDR1 is SEHNR and CDR2 FQNEAQ (reference sequence). V trimming: 5 bases; J trimming: 4 bases; junction bases outside the gene matches: 7. The CDR3 extends over 14 amino acids. The chain's CDR3 is CASSNPSGGTEAFF. The CDR3 DNA sequence: TGTGCCAGCAGCAACCCTTCAGGGGGCACTGAAGCTTTCTTT.

The chain recombines TRBV24-1 with TRBJ2-2; no clear D. Looked up from germline, CDR1 is KGHDR and CDR2 is SFDVKD. The CDR3 has 16 amino acids. The V gene lost 5 bases and the J gene lost 0 bases, with 12 bases spanning the gap. CDR3 in DNA: TGTGCCACCAGTGCCTTGGGCAGATCGAACACCGGGGAGCTGTTTTTT. Translated: CATSALGRSNTGELFF.

The rearrangement uses TRBV5-1 and TRBJ1-2; 8 nucleotides line up with TRBD1. The germline V gene encodes CDR1 SGHRS and CDR2 YFSETQ. Germline trimming cut 0 bases from V and 3 bases from J; bases unmatched to any gene: 4. The CDR3 runs 15 residues. This CDR3 is CASSLDGQGDYGYTF. CDR3 in DNA: TGCGCCAGCAGCTTGGATGGACAGGGCGACTATGGCTACACCTTC.

The chain links TRBV19 to TRBJ2-7; D unclear. The germline V gene encodes CDR1 LNHDA and CDR2 SQIVND (reference sequence). This CDR3 contains 13 residues. Trimming cost V 0 bases and J 3 bases, with 6 bases left between them. CDR3 nucleotides: TGTGCCAGTAGTATAGACCCAGACTACGAGCAGTACTTC. Encoded protein: CASSIDPDYEQYF.

The chain carries TRBV11-2 and TRBJ2-7; TRBD1 matches 7 bases. There are 15 residues in the CDR3. Germline CDR1 is SGHAT and CDR2 is FQNNGV. The trim removed 5 bases at V and 2 bases at J, leaving 9 bases unmatched. The CDR3 here is CASSQGGQQAYEQYF. CDR3 nucleotides: TGTGCCAGCAGCCAAGGGGGACAGCAAGCCTACGAGCAGTACTTC.

This sequence joins TRBV5-1 and TRBJ1-1; 8 nucleotides align to TRBD1. With V trimmed by 0 bases and J by 7 bases, 5 bases remained unmatched. The CDR3 consists of 14 residues. Germline lookup yields CDR1 SGHRS and CDR2 YFSETQ. The CDR3 region has the DNA TGCGCCAGCAGCTTGGGACAGGGGATTAATGAAGCTTTCTTT. Amino acids: CASSLGQGINEAFF.

V and J are TRBV18 and TRBJ1-5, with D possibly matching TRBD1 (6 bases). CDR1 is KGHSH, CDR2 LQKENI, per germline. The CDR3 sequence is 14 residues long. Trimming took 5 bases from V and 3 from J, leaving 11 bases between them. The CDR3 DNA follows: TGTGCCAGCTCAGGATGGACAGTCAATCAGCCCCAGCATTTT. Its translation: CASSGWTVNQPQHF. Full variable domain (missing parts from reference TRBV18 and TRBJ1-5): NAGVMQNPRHLVRRRGQEARLRCSPMKGHSHVYWYRQLPEEGLKFMVYLQKENIIDESGMPKERFSAEFPKEGPSILRIQQVVRGDSAAYFCASSGWTVNQPQHFGDGTRLSIL.

J is TRBJ2-1 and V is TRBV6-5; tentative D call: TRBD1 (5 bases). V lost 6 bases to trimming and J lost 0 bases, with 12 bases between them. This CDR3 has 15 amino acids. Germline V gives CDR1 MNHEY, CDR2 SVGAGI. Here the CDR3 reads CASRRTPGSYNEQFF. CDR3 nucleotides: TGTGCCAGCAGGAGGACACCAGGCTCCTACAATGAGCAGTTCTTC.